The rows below give T cell receptor beta chains drawn from one sample of a study of shared clonotypes between healthy human individuals. Generated by immunoSEQ multiplex PCR, the TCRdb table keeps only in-frame clones and is missing some. The repertoire includes 2,100,000 or so clones, more than 90% of them detected once, and approximately 0.13% sits in the top ten. The sequencing sample was made of naive CD4+ T cells sorted from blood. All receptors derive from a man aged 18 to 29 in good health. Both conserved end residues are part of each CDR3. Each record gives: J gene, clone size, V gene, D gene, CDR3 protein, CDR3 DNA. A D gene is named only where the DNA matches it firmly. Not all rows give a size; the values are once, few, many and, for expanded clones, a class.

J gene: TRBJ2-7; clone size: .; V gene: TRBV5-4; D gene: TRBD2; CDR3 protein: CASSGGTSGTYEQYF; CDR3 DNA: TGTGCCAGCAGCGGGGGGACTAGCGGAACCTACGAGCAGTACTTC
J gene: TRBJ2-7; clone size: .; V gene: TRBV7-2; D gene: .; CDR3 protein: CASSLPGVAYEQYF; CDR3 DNA: TGTGCCAGCAGCTTACCGGGGGTGGCTTACGAGCAGTACTTC
J gene: TRBJ2-7; clone size: .; V gene: TRBV19; D gene: TRBD1; CDR3 protein: CASSIDRQGHEQYF; CDR3 DNA: TGTGCCAGTAGTATAGATCGACAGGGCCACGAGCAGTACTTC
J gene: TRBJ2-1; clone size: .; V gene: TRBV7-9; D gene: .; CDR3 protein: CASTQGSSYNEQFF; CDR3 DNA: TGTGCCAGCACACAGGGATCCTCCTACAATGAGCAGTTCTTC
J gene: TRBJ2-3; clone size: .; V gene: TRBV6-5; D gene: .; CDR3 protein: CASSYGWHRGTDTQYF; CDR3 DNA: TGTGCCAGCAGTTACGGGTGGCACAGAGGCACAGATACGCAGTATTTT
J gene: TRBJ1-1; clone size: once; V gene: TRBV29-1; D gene: .; CDR3 protein: CSVEDPRPAFF; CDR3 DNA: TGCAGCGTTGAAGACCCACGCCCGGCTTTCTTT
J gene: TRBJ1-1; clone size: .; V gene: TRBV6-1; D gene: .; CDR3 protein: CASSERRGALTEAFF; CDR3 DNA: TGTGCCAGCAGTGAAAGGCGGGGGGCACTCACTGAAGCTTTCTTT
J gene: TRBJ1-5; clone size: .; V gene: TRBV18; D gene: TRBD1; CDR3 protein: CASSISRDRNQPQHF; CDR3 DNA: TGTGCCAGCTCAATTTCCCGGGACAGAAATCAGCCCCAGCATTTT
J gene: TRBJ2-7; clone size: .; V gene: TRBV5-1; D gene: TRBD1; CDR3 protein: CASSPRGQVVYEQYF; CDR3 DNA: TGCGCCAGCAGCCCGAGGGGACAGGTGGTCTACGAGCAGTACTTC
J gene: TRBJ2-1; clone size: .; V gene: TRBV5-1; D gene: TRBD2; CDR3 protein: CASLTGTSGTNEQFF; CDR3 DNA: TGCGCCAGCCTCACCGGGACTAGCGGGACGAATGAGCAGTTCTTC
J gene: TRBJ1-3; clone size: .; V gene: TRBV6-5; D gene: .; CDR3 protein: CASIPSIGNTIYF; CDR3 DNA: TGTGCCAGCATCCCGTCTATCGGAAACACCATATATTTT
J gene: TRBJ1-2; clone size: once; V gene: TRBV10-3; D gene: .; CDR3 protein: CAISESQFPYPNYGYTF; CDR3 DNA: TGTGCCATCAGTGAGTCCCAATTCCCCTACCCTAACTATGGCTACACCTTC
J gene: TRBJ1-6; clone size: .; V gene: TRBV5-5; D gene: .; CDR3 protein: CASSLDPPVSYNSPLHF; CDR3 DNA: TGTGCCAGCAGCTTGGACCCACCGGTCAGCTATAATTCACCCCTCCACTTT
J gene: TRBJ2-3; clone size: .; V gene: TRBV6-5; D gene: .; CDR3 protein: CASRKGPEPTDTQYF; CDR3 DNA: TGTGCCAGCAGGAAGGGACCCGAACCCACAGATACGCAGTATTTT
J gene: TRBJ2-7; clone size: .; V gene: TRBV5-1; D gene: .; CDR3 protein: CASSLVLSGPPYEQYF; CDR3 DNA: TGCGCCAGCAGCTTGGTCCTCTCGGGTCCACCCTACGAGCAGTACTTC
J gene: TRBJ2-5; clone size: .; V gene: TRBV27; D gene: .; CDR3 protein: CASRRGDFQETQYF; CDR3 DNA: TGTGCCAGCAGACGAGGGGATTTCCAAGAGACCCAGTACTTC
J gene: TRBJ2-3; clone size: .; V gene: TRBV7-6; D gene: .; CDR3 protein: CASSSSPTRLFPDTQYF; CDR3 DNA: TGTGCCAGCAGCTCATCCCCGACTAGGCTTTTCCCAGATACGCAGTATTTT
J gene: TRBJ2-1; clone size: .; V gene: TRBV28; D gene: TRBD2; CDR3 protein: CASSDRLGGAGSYNEQFF; CDR3 DNA: TGTGCCAGCTCAGATCGTCTCGGGGGGGCCGGTTCCTACAATGAGCAGTTCTTC
J gene: TRBJ2-7; clone size: .; V gene: TRBV7-9; D gene: TRBD2; CDR3 protein: CASSPLAGGVYEQYF; CDR3 DNA: TGTGCCAGCAGCCCACTAGCGGGGGGGGTCTACGAGCAGTACTTC
J gene: TRBJ2-1; clone size: .; V gene: TRBV6-5; D gene: TRBD2; CDR3 protein: CASSYSSSGRLIYFF; CDR3 DNA: TGTGCCAGCAGTTACTCGTCTAGCGGGAGATTAATATATTTCTTC
J gene: TRBJ2-3; clone size: .; V gene: TRBV5-6; D gene: .; CDR3 protein: CASSFRLGPRTDTQYF; CDR3 DNA: TGTGCCAGCAGCTTTCGCCTGGGTCCCCGCACAGATACGCAGTATTTT
J gene: TRBJ2-2; clone size: .; V gene: TRBV5-1; D gene: TRBD2; CDR3 protein: CASSLALLAGANTGELFF; CDR3 DNA: TGCGCCAGCAGCTTGGCTTTGCTAGCGGGAGCGAACACCGGGGAGCTGTTTTTT
J gene: TRBJ1-1; clone size: .; V gene: TRBV6-6; D gene: .; CDR3 protein: CASSYLTVGNTEAFF; CDR3 DNA: TGTGCCAGCAGTTACTTAACAGTGGGGAACACTGAAGCTTTCTTT
J gene: TRBJ1-3; clone size: few; V gene: TRBV11-2; D gene: .; CDR3 protein: CASSVSGNTIYF; CDR3 DNA: TGTGCCAGCAGCGTGTCTGGAAACACCATATATTTT
J gene: TRBJ2-7; clone size: .; V gene: TRBV6-1; D gene: .; CDR3 protein: CASSSTYEQYF; CDR3 DNA: TGTGCCAGCAGTTCGACCTACGAGCAGTACTTC
J gene: TRBJ2-3; clone size: .; V gene: TRBV10-3; D gene: TRBD2; CDR3 protein: CAISESTSGGTDTQYF; CDR3 DNA: TGTGCCATCAGTGAGTCGACTAGCGGGGGCACAGATACGCAGTATTTT
J gene: TRBJ2-3; clone size: .; V gene: TRBV4-1; D gene: .; CDR3 protein: CASSPERGTDTQYF; CDR3 DNA: TGCGCCAGCAGCCCTGAGAGGGGCACAGATACGCAGTATTTT
J gene: TRBJ2-7; clone size: .; V gene: TRBV12-5; D gene: .; CDR3 protein: CASGLVQVPSSSYEQYF; CDR3 DNA: TGTGCTAGTGGTTTGGTACAAGTACCTAGCAGCTCCTACGAGCAGTACTTC
J gene: TRBJ1-1; clone size: .; V gene: TRBV5-6; D gene: .; CDR3 protein: CASSLRGRDLIF; CDR3 DNA: TGTGCCAGCAGCCTTCGTGGGCGCGATTTAATCTTT
J gene: TRBJ2-5; clone size: .; V gene: TRBV5-4; D gene: TRBD2; CDR3 protein: CASNPAGGGKTQYF; CDR3 DNA: TGTGCCAGCAACCCGGCGGGGGGCGGAAAGACCCAGTACTTC
J gene: TRBJ2-7; clone size: .; V gene: TRBV27; D gene: .; CDR3 protein: CASSRPGGEQYF; CDR3 DNA: TGTGCCAGCAGCCGGCCGGGCGGCGAGCAGTACTTC
J gene: TRBJ2-7; clone size: .; V gene: TRBV30; D gene: TRBD2; CDR3 protein: CAWSVLFPTSGLSYEQYF; CDR3 DNA: TGTGCCTGGAGTGTACTCTTCCCGACTAGCGGCTTGTCCTACGAGCAGTACTTC
J gene: TRBJ2-3; clone size: .; V gene: TRBV18; D gene: .; CDR3 protein: CASSTLGARTDTQYF; CDR3 DNA: TGTGCCAGCTCAACCCTCGGGGCGCGCACAGATACGCAGTATTTT
J gene: TRBJ2-7; clone size: .; V gene: TRBV11-2; D gene: .; CDR3 protein: CASSPQVGGAYEQYF; CDR3 DNA: TGTGCCAGCAGCCCCCAGGTGGGGGGCGCCTACGAGCAGTACTTC
J gene: TRBJ1-3; clone size: once; V gene: TRBV7-8; D gene: .; CDR3 protein: CASSLAVGTPGNTIYF; CDR3 DNA: TGTGCCAGCAGCTTAGCGGTCGGCACGCCCGGAAACACCATATATTTT
J gene: TRBJ2-3; clone size: .; V gene: TRBV4-3; D gene: .; CDR3 protein: CASSRQALASTDTQYF; CDR3 DNA: TGCGCCAGCAGCCGCCAAGCCCTAGCTAGCACAGATACGCAGTATTTT
J gene: TRBJ2-7; clone size: once; V gene: TRBV19; D gene: TRBD2; CDR3 protein: CASSYLAGGYEQYF; CDR3 DNA: TGTGCCAGTAGCTATCTAGCGGGGGGCTACGAGCAGTACTTC
J gene: TRBJ1-2; clone size: .; V gene: TRBV27; D gene: .; CDR3 protein: CARVLRGAGYTF; CDR3 DNA: TGTGCCAGAGTCCTGAGGGGGGCCGGCTACACCTTC
J gene: TRBJ2-7; clone size: once; V gene: TRBV30; D gene: .; CDR3 protein: CAWGTGTLVSEQYF; CDR3 DNA: TGTGCCTGGGGCACCGGGACATTGGTGAGCGAGCAGTACTTC
J gene: TRBJ1-2; clone size: .; V gene: TRBV5-6; D gene: .; CDR3 protein: CASSSSDRNYGYTF; CDR3 DNA: TGTGCCAGCAGCTCTTCCGACAGAAACTATGGCTACACCTTC
J gene: TRBJ2-7; clone size: .; V gene: TRBV10-3; D gene: TRBD1; CDR3 protein: CAISDRDRAEQYF; CDR3 DNA: TGTGCCATCAGTGATCGGGACAGGGCCGAGCAGTACTTC
J gene: TRBJ2-7; clone size: once; V gene: TRBV4-3; D gene: .; CDR3 protein: CASSPVTRDEQYF; CDR3 DNA: TGCGCCAGCAGCCCAGTTACACGGGACGAGCAGTACTTC
J gene: TRBJ2-7; clone size: .; V gene: TRBV13; D gene: TRBD1; CDR3 protein: CASSTRTGAGEQYF; CDR3 DNA: TGTGCCAGCAGCACGCGAACAGGGGCCGGCGAGCAGTACTTC
J gene: TRBJ2-7; clone size: .; V gene: TRBV5-1; D gene: .; CDR3 protein: CASSLVTPRGALRRTSYEQYF; CDR3 DNA: TGCGCCAGCAGCTTGGTGACCCCACGGGGGGCCCTACGGAGAACCTCCTACGAGCAGTACTTC
J gene: TRBJ1-5; clone size: .; V gene: TRBV30; D gene: .; CDR3 protein: CAWSVLGAGVVQPQHF; CDR3 DNA: TGTGCCTGGAGTGTACTAGGGGCAGGGGTCGTGCAGCCCCAGCATTTT
J gene: TRBJ2-7; clone size: .; V gene: TRBV5-4; D gene: TRBD1; CDR3 protein: CASSPGQGPGEQYF; CDR3 DNA: TGTGCCAGCAGCCCGGGACAGGGCCCCGGCGAGCAGTACTTC
J gene: TRBJ2-3; clone size: .; V gene: TRBV6-4; D gene: .; CDR3 protein: CASSEGISSTDTQYF; CDR3 DNA: TGTGCCAGCAGTGAGGGAATTAGTAGCACAGATACGCAGTATTTT
J gene: TRBJ2-5; clone size: once; V gene: TRBV5-6; D gene: TRBD1; CDR3 protein: CASSLGTGRLKETQYF; CDR3 DNA: TGTGCCAGCAGCTTGGGGACAGGGCGCCTCAAAGAGACCCAGTACTTC
J gene: TRBJ2-7; clone size: .; V gene: TRBV27; D gene: .; CDR3 protein: CASSPLGRPGYEQYF; CDR3 DNA: TGTGCCAGCAGCCCCCTTGGTCGACCAGGCTACGAGCAGTACTTC
J gene: TRBJ1-5; clone size: .; V gene: TRBV11-2; D gene: .; CDR3 protein: CASSLGGLGNQPQHF; CDR3 DNA: TGTGCCAGCAGCTTAGGGGGGCTAGGCAATCAGCCCCAGCATTTT
J gene: TRBJ2-5; clone size: .; V gene: TRBV5-6; D gene: .; CDR3 protein: CASSLAEETQYF; CDR3 DNA: TGTGCCAGCAGCTTGGCTGAGGAGACCCAGTACTTC
J gene: TRBJ2-4; clone size: .; V gene: TRBV18; D gene: .; CDR3 protein: CASSPSDSLVAKNIQYF; CDR3 DNA: TGTGCCAGCTCACCATCGGACAGTTTAGTAGCCAAAAACATTCAGTACTTC